This T cell receptor (beta chain) was documented in a study of vaccination and CD4 T cells after COVID-19. Looking at the study overall: Post-COVID specimens were obtained a median 101 days after diagnosis (range 35 to 161). Study-level points and caveats: Among those convalescent, a median about 90% of reactive clones emerged solely post-vaccination. Median reactive clonotypes, those recognizing SARS-CoV-2, rose from around 20 to 38, not significantly. There were relatively few convalescent patients studied, and there were no early post-infection timepoints.

Trimming cost V 6 bases and J 4 bases, with 11 bases left between them. The length of the CDR3 is 13 residues. From germline, CDR1 is SNHLY and CDR2 FYNNEI. About this clonotype: Its target is not known.

The study sequenced cultured CD4+ T cell DNA using the Oncomine TCR Beta short-read assay. TCRdb called the PCR reads again in MiXCR, with one record for every CDR3 protein. The table lists some 21,000 distinct CDR3 sequences, about 45% of them singletons. Time point noted: late sampling 161 to 241 days after vaccination in three convalescent patients. The treatment here: approximately nine-day PBMC culture with coronavirus spike peptide pools or control peptides (ViraFEST assay). The clonotype originates from a human donor who had recovered from COVID-19. The chain joins TRBV2 to TRBJ2-3; TRBD1 might be the D (6 bases). The sample was CD4+ T cells from blood, cultured in vitro, taken about 7 months after SARS-CoV-2 vaccination. The CDR3 bases are TGTGCCAGCAGCCGACAGGCCCCAGATACGCAGTATTTT. Its protein product is CASSRQAPDTQYF.